A single sample is the source of the 16 T cell receptor beta chains below, sequenced in a study of blood T cell repertoires in COVID-19 (TCRdb year 2020). Library method: the immunoSEQ multiplex PCR assay. Not all clones reach the TCRdb copy of this immuneACCESS table, which keeps in-frame sequences only. Checked studies attribute under half of the gap to unresolved V genes and leave the rest unexplained. A total of 200,000 to 250,000 clones appear in this sample, roughly 75% of them only once. The ten most abundant clones make up 5.5% of the sample. Sample: peripheral blood. These receptors all come from a woman between 70 and 85 years old with acute or convalescent COVID-19.

This chain connects TRBV3-1 (or the pseudogene TRBV3-2) to TRBJ2-2, with D tentatively TRBD2 (6 bases). This CDR3 has 13 residues. V was cut by 7 bases and J by 2 bases, with 8 bases left in between. CDR1 and CDR2 from the germline V gene are LGHDT and YNNKEL (reference sequence). This CDR3 reads CASKGLNTGELFF. The CDR3 DNA sequence: TGTGCCAGCAAGGGACTCAACACCGGGGAGCTGTTTTTT.

The chain couples TRBV28 to TRBJ1-1, with 8 positions matching TRBD1. The CDR3 is made up of 15 amino acids. The V gene's germline CDR1 is MDHEN and CDR2 SYDVKM. Trimming removed 6 bases from V and 3 bases from J; junction bases left unmatched: 9. The CDR3 nucleotides are TGTGCCAGCAGGGGTCCCGGGACAGGAGACACTGAAGCTTTCTTT. It encodes CASRGPGTGDTEAFF.

The CDR3 bases are TGTGCCAGCAGTTACGGGTCTCAGGGGCGCGACTATGGCTACACCTTC. This translates into CASSYGSQGRDYGYTF. The chain links TRBV6-5 to TRBJ1-2; D perhaps matches TRBD1 (6 bases). Trimming removed 2 bases at V and 3 bases at J, with 16 bases between. Per the germline V gene, CDR1 is MNHEY and CDR2 is SVGAGI. This CDR3 comprises 16 residues.

The chain employs TRBV11-2 and TRBJ1-5, with unresolved D. V lost 3 bases and J 4 bases, leaving 7 bases between the germline ends. Germline V gene data show CDR1 as SGHAT and CDR2 as FQNNGV. The CDR3 totals 13 residues. The CDR3 bases are TGTGCCAGCAGCTTGATCGAGAATCAGCCCCAGCATTTT. Its protein product is CASSLIENQPQHF.

This clone came up a few times. The J gene is TRBJ1-1, the V gene TRBV28; tentatively, D is TRBD1 (5 bases). Germline V gene lookup returns CDR1 MDHEN and CDR2 SYDVKM. Trimming removed 8 bases at V and 6 bases at J, with 10 bases between. The CDR3 consists of 11 residues. This chain's CDR3 is CASAGNSEAFF. The CDR3 region has the DNA TGTGCCAGCGCAGGGAATTCTGAAGCTTTCTTT.

The rearrangement links TRBV3-1 (or the pseudogene TRBV3-2) to TRBJ2-5; 8 positions match TRBD2. Trimming removed 3 bases from V and 2 bases from J; junction bases left unmatched: 8. Germline CDR1 and CDR2: LGHDT and YNNKEL (reference sequence). The length of the CDR3 is 16 residues. The CDR3: CASSHQAGVGQETQYF. DNA for the CDR3: TGTGCCAGCAGCCATCAAGCGGGAGTAGGGCAAGAGACCCAGTACTTC.

This clone was seen ten or more times. This chain connects TRBV7-9 to TRBJ1-5; no definite D call. This CDR3 region has 11 residues. Germline CDR1 SEHNR, CDR2 FQNEAQ (reference sequence). Trimming stripped 5 bases from V and 9 bases from J, with 8 bases between. The DNA for the CDR3 is TGTGCCAGCAGCCAGGAAGGGCCCCAGCATTTT. This sequence encodes CASSQEGPQHF.

V gene TRBV10-3 combines with J gene TRBJ1-1; maybe TRBD1 (5 bases). The CDR3 consists of 13 residues. Per germline, CDR1 ENHRY and CDR2 SYGVKD. Between the trimmed V and J ends, which lost 6 bases and 4 bases, there was a span of 12 bases. CDR3 amino acids: CAISREIFTEAFF. The CDR3 DNA reads TGTGCCATCAGCAGGGAAATATTCACTGAAGCTTTCTTT.

This clone has a count of ten or more. The chain uses TRBV5-4 and TRBJ2-1, with 7 bases aligning to TRBD1. The CDR3 is made up of 16 amino acids. The germline V gene encodes CDR1 SGHNT and CDR2 YYREEE (reference sequence). V lost 4 bases and J lost 1; bases outside the gene matches: 8. The CDR3 DNA reads as TGTGCCAGCAGCGATGCCAGGGGGAGATCCTACAATGAGCAGTTCTTC. Translated: CASSDARGRSYNEQFF.

The rearrangement links TRBV14 to TRBJ2-2; maybe TRBD1 (8 bases). The germline V gene encodes CDR1 SGHDN and CDR2 FVKESK. V was clipped by 5 bases and J by 6 bases, with 34 bases between them. The length of the CDR3 is 21 residues. CDR3 nucleotide sequence: TGTGCCAGCAGCAAGCGGTCAGCGGGGACAGGTCTCGTCTACGGAGCCGGGGAGCTGTTTTTT. It encodes CASSKRSAGTGLVYGAGELFF.

DNA of the CDR3: TGTGCCAGCAGCCCCGGGACTAGCGGGAGTCTAAACACCGGGGAGCTGTTTTTT. Translated: CASSPGTSGSLNTGELFF. This sequence joins TRBV4-2 and TRBJ2-2; the match to TRBD2 covers 14 bases. Trimming removed 4 bases from V and 2 bases from J; junction bases left unmatched: 6. Germline lookup yields CDR1 LGHNA and CDR2 YNFKEQ. This CDR3 spans 18 amino acids.

This chain connects TRBV5-1 to TRBJ2-2; 9 bases agree with TRBD1. This CDR3 is 16 amino acids long. The J segment lost 6 bases and the V segment lost 5 bases, leaving 11 bases of the junction unmatched. In germline, CDR1 is SGHRS, CDR2 YFSETQ. The CDR3: CASSLPGQGTPGELFF. The DNA for the CDR3 is TGCGCCAGCAGTCTTCCGGGACAGGGTACCCCCGGGGAGCTGTTTTTT.

The chain's CDR3 is CASGAALSTDTQYF. The CDR3 nucleotides are TGTGCCAGCGGGGCAGCGTTGAGCACAGATACGCAGTATTTT. The V gene is TRBV2, the J gene TRBJ2-3; the D gene is possibly TRBD1 (5 bases). This CDR3 spans 14 amino acids. Germline V CDR1 and CDR2: SNHLY, FYNNEI. The germline V and J ends were trimmed by 8 bases and 0 bases, with 12 bases remaining between them.

There are a few counts of this clone. V and J are TRBV29-1 and TRBJ2-7; D possibly corresponds to TRBD1 (5 bases). CDR3 size: 12 residues. Germline CDR1 SQVTM, CDR2 ANQGSEA. V lost 7 bases and J lost 4, with 14 bases in between. DNA of the CDR3: TGCAGCGGGCAGACAGCCTCGTACGAGCAGTACTTC. Translating it yields CSGQTASYEQYF.

This clone was seen only a few times. The J gene is TRBJ1-2, the V gene TRBV3-1 (or the pseudogene TRBV3-2), with D tentatively TRBD1 (6 bases). The CDR3 runs to 12 residues. In germline, CDR1 is LGHDT, CDR2 YNNKEL (reference sequence). The V end lost 4 bases, the J end lost 4 bases, and 7 bases lay between the germline ends. The CDR3 region has the DNA TGTGCCAGCAGCCTACAGGGCTATGGCTACACCTTC. Amino acid sequence: CASSLQGYGYTF.

This chain joins TRBV28 and TRBJ1-5; D not resolved. V was cut by 8 bases and J by 8 bases, with 13 bases left in between. This CDR3 spans 12 amino acids. Germline values: CDR1 MDHEN, CDR2 SYDVKM. CDR3 region: CASLREGKPQHF. The DNA for the CDR3 is TGTGCCAGCCTCCGGGAGGGTAAGCCCCAGCATTTT.